The present T cell receptor beta chain was sequenced within a study of graft-versus-host responses after intestinal transplantation. For the study at large: Recipients underwent multivisceral, liver-intestinal, or isolated intestinal transplants. The study gave all recipients anti-thymocyte globulin induction, then tacrolimus and steroids for 2 to 3 years. Overall study findings and caveats: GvH clones occurred in recipient marrow; some first appeared in ileum or blood.

J lost 4 bases, V lost 9 bases, and 12 bases had no gene match. CDR3 size: 16 residues. Germline V CDR1 and CDR2: WSHSY, SAAADI. A word on this clone: The antigen remains unidentified.

Measured with immunoSEQ multiplex PCR; TCRdb has only the in-frame clones, and not every one. The table lists 20,000 to 25,000 clones, roughly four fifths of them singletons. The chain links TRBV10-2 to TRBJ2-1, with 10 bases fitting TRBD2. The specimen was unstimulated CD8+ T cells sorted from spleen or lymph node cells, collected before transplant. This sequence was found in a human donor who was the organ donor for an intestinal transplant. CDR3 protein: CARLPPGTSVYNEQFF. In nucleotides, the CDR3 is TGCGCCAGGCTTCCCCCCGGGACTAGCGTTTACAATGAGCAGTTCTTC.